The T cell receptor beta chain under discussion was sequenced for a study of Ad26.COV2.S vaccination and SARS-CoV-2 variants. Findings and caveats of the study: Responses of spike-specific T cells (both CD8+ and CD4+) reportedly showed substantial breadth after vaccination. Assessments of TCR breadth and depth may have underestimated the total T cell responses. Vaccine recipients had higher spike-specific TCR breadth than placebo recipients.

The germline CDR1 and CDR2 sequences are MNHEY and SMNVEV (reference sequence). V was cut by 4 bases and J by 10 bases, with 11 bases left in between. This CDR3 contains 12 residues. Generated by immunoSEQ multiplex PCR, the TCRdb table keeps only in-frame clones and is missing some. This table has about 350,000 clones, around 90% appearing once. Worth noting for this clone: Its target is not known.

The specimen comprised peripheral blood, sampled after recovery from COVID-19. The rearrangement links TRBV27 to TRBJ2-1, with D possibly TRBD2 on 6 matching bases. The clonotype was recovered from a human donor who had recovered from COVID-19. DNA for the CDR3: TGTGCCAGCAGTTCCCTGGGGGGAGAGCAGTTCTTC. Translating gives CASSSLGGEQFF.